A single T cell receptor beta chain is shown here with its context. TCRdb recomputed calls from the 5' RACE reads with MiXCR, one row per CDR3 protein. The data contain fewer than 900,000 distinct CDR3 sequences, 21% of them singletons. The record originates from a study of identical twins. Deletions cut 8 bases from V and 6 bases from J, with 12 bases between. Germline V CDR1 and CDR2: SEHNR, FQNEAQ (reference sequence). CDR3 length: 12 residues. The same data also contributed to another study, on T cells expressing NK-cell markers.

Specimen: PBMCs. This TCR derives from a woman younger than 35 in good health. The rearrangement joins TRBV7-9 to TRBJ2-3; D uncertain. The CDR3 DNA is TGTGCCAGCCGAAGGTATGGGGATACGCAGTATTTT. Its translation is CASRRYGDTQYF.